Below, one TCR beta chain is given with its context. The CDR3 covers 17 residues. CDR1 and CDR2 (germline): SEHNR, FQNEAQ (reference sequence). J gave up 13 bases and V 5 bases, and 23 bases lay outside the gene matches. TCRdb's table, derived via immunoSEQ multiplex PCR, lists solely in-frame clones and lacks some. Counted here are tens of thousands of clones, more than 80% occurring once; the ten biggest clones make up roughly 2.1%. This sample is part of a study of T cell changes during pregnancy in multiple sclerosis. The starting material was peripheral blood, obtained in the second trimester of pregnancy. The chain recombines TRBV7-9 with TRBJ2-4, with 7 bases aligning to TRBD1. The clonotype originates from a female donor in good health, enrolled as a control in a pregnancy study. CDR3 nucleotide sequence: TGTGCCAGCAGCGTTGGTCAAAGCCGGGACAGTCTTTTGGTGCAGTACTTC. Its translation: CASSVGQSRDSLLVQYF.